The clone carrying this T cell receptor (beta chain) was recorded once. Its cognate antigen is unknown. These data originate in a study of cytomegalovirus exposure and HLA in healthy donors. The study's findings and limits: Cytomegalovirus-associated status was assigned to some 180 TCR beta chains.

This CDR3 comprises 12 residues. Unmatched junction bases numbered 7, after V lost 6 bases and J lost 11 bases. The V gene's germline CDR1 is LNHDA and CDR2 SQIVND (reference sequence). Repertoires were generated with immunoSEQ multiplex PCR, while TCRdb's copy carries only in-frame clones and drops some. This sample has 110,000 to 150,000 clones; more than 85% occur once, and the top ten carry about 0.64%. The source material was PBMCs. This clonotype was sampled from a man between 18 and 29 years old in good health and CMV-seronegative. The J gene is TRBJ1-5, the V gene TRBV19; 7 nucleotides agree with TRBD1. CDR3 nucleotide sequence: TGTGCCAGTAGGAAAACAGGGGAGGCCCAGCATTTT. It codes for CASRKTGEAQHF.